The 32 T cell receptor beta chains below were found in one sample sequenced in a study of cytomegalovirus exposure and HLA in healthy donors. The assay was immunoSEQ multiplex PCR, and TCRdb's table has in-frame clones only and misses some. The sample holds under 200,000 clones, about 86% seen once. Source material: PBMCs. The receptors originated from a woman in her twenties or thirties in good health and CMV-seronegative.

This chain uses TRBV25-1 with TRBJ1-2, with D maybe TRBD1 (5 bases). V was clipped by 5 bases and J by 4 bases, with 14 bases between them. CDR1 is MGHDK and CDR2 is SYGVNS in the germline V gene. This CDR3 spans 14 amino acids. In nucleotides, the CDR3 is TGTGCCAGCAGTCCTGGGGGGGGGATCTATGGCTACACCTTC. This gives the protein CASSPGGGIYGYTF.

V and J are TRBV19 and TRBJ2-5, with TRBD2 matching 12 bases. CDR3 length: 16 amino acids. V lost 5 bases and J lost 1; bases outside the gene matches: 5. Germline V CDR1 and CDR2: LNHDA, SQIVND (reference sequence). DNA for the CDR3: TGTGCCAGTAGTGCCGAGACTAGCGGGGGCCAAGAGACCCAGTACTTC. It encodes CASSAETSGGQETQYF.

This chain links TRBV29-1 with TRBJ1-3, with a weak D call TRBD1 (5 bases). V dropped 0 bases and J dropped 5 bases, with 14 bases sitting between them. The germline gives CDR1 SQVTM, CDR2 ANQGSEA. The CDR3 spans 15 residues. CDR3 sequence (DNA): TGCAGCGTTGAAGATCATAGGGACGTCAGAAACACCATATATTTT. This gives the protein CSVEDHRDVRNTIYF.

The table lists this clone with a count of one. This chain uses TRBV28 with TRBJ2-5; the D is unclear. Germline CDR1 reads MDHEN; CDR2 reads SYDVKM. The CDR3 contains 14 residues. Trimming cost V 1 base and J 3 bases, with 9 bases left between them. The CDR3 region is CASSLFTEKETQYF. The CDR3 region has the DNA TGTGCCAGCAGTTTATTCACGGAGAAAGAGACCCAGTACTTC.

The J gene is TRBJ1-2, the V gene TRBV28, with 7 bases lining up with TRBD1. This CDR3 is built from 13 residues. The junction had 7 bases not matched to a gene; V was cut back by 6 bases and J by 6 bases. From germline, CDR1 is MDHEN and CDR2 SYDVKM. In DNA form, the CDR3 reads TGTGCCAGCAGCAGCGACAGGGTTGATGGCTACACCTTC. It codes for CASSSDRVDGYTF.

V gene TRBV2 combines with J gene TRBJ1-2, with 7 bases identical to TRBD1. The V gene end was trimmed by 5 bases and the J gene end by 2 bases; junction bases not matched to a gene: 5. Germline V CDR1 and CDR2: SNHLY, FYNNEI. The CDR3 sequence is 14 residues long. The CDR3 region is CASSLGGGNYGYTF. CDR3 coding DNA: TGTGCCAGCAGTCTAGGAGGGGGCAACTATGGCTACACCTTC. The whole variable domain, remainder taken from reference TRBV2 and TRBJ1-2, is EPEVTQTPSHQVTQMGQEVILRCVPISNHLYFYWYRQILGQKVEFLVSFYNNEISEKSEIFDDQFSVERPDGSNFTLKIRSTKLEDSAMYFCASSLGGGNYGYTFGSGTRLTVV.

V is TRBV5-1 and J is TRBJ2-1; perhaps TRBD2 as D (6 bases). Germline V gene sequence: CDR1 SGHRS, CDR2 YFSETQ. This CDR3 is 18 amino acids long. V was shortened by 7 bases and J by 3 bases, with 26 bases between the two germline ends. The CDR3 spells CASVSGPPTQLDYNEQFF. In DNA form, the CDR3 reads TGCGCCAGCGTGAGCGGGCCGCCAACGCAATTAGACTACAATGAGCAGTTCTTC. Looking up the rest from reference TRBV5-1 and TRBJ2-1 gives the full variable domain: KAGVTQTPRYLIKTRGQQVTLSCSPISGHRSVSWYQQTPGQGLQFLFEYFSETQRNKGNFPGRFSGRQFSNSRSEMNVSTLELGDSALYLCASVSGPPTQLDYNEQFFGPGTRLTVL.

A word on this clone: The junction shows a germline mismatch at one end, possibly a read error. The chain links TRBV4-1 to TRBJ2-7, with D perhaps TRBD1 (5 bases). This CDR3 is built from 13 residues. Germline lookup yields CDR1 MGHRA and CDR2 YSYEKL. This CDR3 is CASSQGQQTTRHF. Written as DNA, the CDR3 is TGCGCCAGCAGCCAAGGACAGCAAACTACCAGGCACTTC.

This sequence joins TRBV19 and TRBJ1-5, with D perhaps TRBD1 (6 bases). The V gene lost 9 bases and the J gene lost 3 bases, with 15 bases spanning the gap. The germline CDR1 and CDR2 sequences are LNHDA and SQIVND (reference sequence). The CDR3 is 14 residues long. In nucleotides, the CDR3 is TGTGCCAGCGGATCAGGGGCGGCCAATCAGCCCCAGCATTTT. Translation: CASGSGAANQPQHF.

The rearrangement uses TRBV15 and TRBJ2-7, with D possibly being TRBD1 or TRBD2 (5 bases each). The germline CDR1 and CDR2 sequences are LNHNV and YYDKDF (reference sequence). Trimming took 4 bases from V and 4 from J, leaving 14 bases between them. The CDR3 has 14 residues. The CDR3 coding sequence is TGTGCCACCAGCAAAGGGACGGATTATTACGAGCAGTACTTC. As protein: CATSKGTDYYEQYF.

This sequence joins TRBV2 and TRBJ2-3, with 8 bases identical to TRBD2. The CDR3 length is 13 residues. Germline assignment: CDR1 SNHLY and CDR2 FYNNEI. V dropped 7 bases and J dropped 3; count of bases not matched to a gene: 3. CDR3 DNA: TGTGCCAGCACGGGAGGGCCAACAGATACGCAGTATTTT. It is translated as CASTGGPTDTQYF.

The V gene is TRBV2, the J gene TRBJ2-1, with TRBD2 matching over 8 bases. CDR1 and CDR2 from the germline V gene are SNHLY and FYNNEI. This CDR3 is 15 amino acids long. V lost 5 bases to trimming and J lost 7 bases; unmatched junction nucleotides: 10. CDR3 protein: CASSRDRSGGNEQFF. DNA of the CDR3: TGTGCCAGCAGTCGTGACAGGAGCGGGGGTAATGAGCAGTTCTTC.

CDR3 DNA: TGTGCCAGCAAAGGGGACTTGAGCGGCTACGAGCAGTACTTC. Translated, it gives CASKGDLSGYEQYF. The genes are TRBV2 and TRBJ2-7; maybe TRBD2 (6 bases). Germline V gene sequence: CDR1 SNHLY, CDR2 FYNNEI. Trimming removed 7 bases from V and 3 bases from J, with 16 bases in between. The CDR3 has 14 amino acids.

This chain connects TRBV4-1 to TRBJ2-1; possibly TRBD1 for D (6 bases). Germline-derived CDR1 and CDR2 are MGHRA and YSYEKL. V was pared by 8 bases and J by 6 bases, with 14 bases between. The CDR3 consists of 13 residues. CDR3 DNA: TGCGCCAGCGGGGAGAGGGGGTCCAATGAGCAGTTCTTC. This gives the protein CASGERGSNEQFF.

This rearrangement joins TRBV5-1 to TRBJ2-1, with D uncertain. The CDR3 totals 15 residues. Trimming took off 4 bases at V and 8 bases at J, with 19 bases between the two ends. CDR1 and CDR2 from the germline V gene are SGHRS and YFSETQ. The DNA of the CDR3 is TGCGCCAGCAGCGGCCCCCATAGGGTAGGAGATGAGCAGTTCTTC. Amino acid sequence: CASSGPHRVGDEQFF.

The chain recombines TRBV7-2 with TRBJ1-3; D is uncertain. The V gene's germline CDR1 is SGHTA and CDR2 FQGNSA. This CDR3 contains 17 residues. The V end was cut by 1 base, the J end by 0 bases, with 13 bases between. The CDR3: CASSLELPVISGNTIYF. In nucleotides, the CDR3 is TGTGCCAGCAGCTTAGAGCTCCCCGTGATCTCTGGAAACACCATATATTTT.

The chain uses TRBV15 and TRBJ2-1; TRBD1 matches at 9 bases. V shed 8 bases and J 7 bases; nucleotides not matched to a gene: 6. CDR1 is LNHNV, CDR2 YYDKDF, per germline (reference sequence). This CDR3 is 13 amino acids long. The CDR3 DNA reads TGTGCCACCTGGGGACAGGGTTTGAATGAGCAGTTCTTC. As protein: CATWGQGLNEQFF.

This chain links TRBV29-1 with TRBJ2-1; D perhaps matches TRBD1 (5 bases). There are 17 residues in the CDR3. With 1 base removed from V and 0 bases from J, the gap between germline ends came to 16 bases. CDR1 is SQVTM, CDR2 ANQGSEA, per germline. This chain's CDR3 is CSVEGRWRTSSYNEQFF. In nucleotides, the CDR3 is TGCAGCGTTGAAGGGCGCTGGCGGACAAGCTCCTACAATGAGCAGTTCTTC.

The genes are TRBV28 and TRBJ1-4; D uncertain. Per germline, CDR1 MDHEN and CDR2 SYDVKM. V was pared by 5 bases and J by 5 bases, with 9 bases between. There are 13 residues in the CDR3. CDR3 loop: CASSIRLNEKLFF. The CDR3 nucleotides are TGTGCCAGCAGTATCCGGCTGAATGAAAAACTGTTTTTT.

The count of this clone is one. The chain employs TRBV6-4 and TRBJ1-6; a weak D match, TRBD1 (6 bases). The V end lost 3 bases, the J end lost 7 bases, and 13 bases lay between the germline ends. The CDR3 length is 15 residues. CDR1 is MRHNA and CDR2 is SNTAGT in the germline V gene. CDR3 sequence reads: CASSEVGGQNSPLHF. CDR3 DNA: TGTGCCAGCAGTGAAGTTGGGGGGCAGAATTCACCCCTCCACTTT.

The chain has TRBV27 and TRBJ1-2; possible D gene TRBD1, 6 bases. V lost 2 bases and J lost 3, with 13 bases in between. The CDR3 runs 15 residues. Germline V gene lookup returns CDR1 MNHEY and CDR2 SMNVEV (reference sequence). CDR3 region: CASSLVPRGDYGYTF. CDR3 coding DNA: TGTGCCAGCAGTTTAGTTCCGAGGGGGGACTATGGCTACACCTTC.

V gene TRBV4-2 combines with J gene TRBJ2-1; TRBD2 matches 9 bases. Germline lookup yields CDR1 LGHNA and CDR2 YNFKEQ. The J segment lost 10 bases and the V segment lost 0 bases, leaving 10 bases of the junction unmatched. There are 16 residues in the CDR3. Written as DNA, the CDR3 is TGTGCCAGCAGCCAAGATATTAGCGGGAGCAATAGGGAGCAGTTCTTC. Amino acid sequence: CASSQDISGSNREQFF.

The V and J genes are TRBV28 and TRBJ2-7; D call uncertain. CDR3 size: 12 residues. V was pared by 4 bases and J by 1 base, with 5 bases between. Per the germline V gene, CDR1 is MDHEN and CDR2 is SYDVKM. The CDR3 DNA is TGTGCCAGCAGTTCTAGGTCCTACGAGCAGTACTTC. This codes for CASSSRSYEQYF. Combining the CDR3 with reference TRBV28 and TRBJ2-7 gives the whole variable domain DVKVTQSSRYLVKRTGEKVFLECVQDMDHENMFWYRQDPGLGLRLIYFSYDVKMKEKGDIPEGYSVSREKKERFSLILESASTNQTSMYLCASSSRSYEQYFGPGTRLTVT.

The rearrangement joins TRBV7-8 to TRBJ1-5, with a weak D call TRBD1 (5 bases). The V and J ends lost 5 bases and 9 bases respectively, with 17 bases between them. Per the germline V gene, CDR1 is SGHVS and CDR2 is FQNEAQ. CDR3 length equals 14 residues. The CDR3 is CASSAAQGRRPQHF. The CDR3 region has the DNA TGTGCCAGCAGCGCCGCCCAGGGTCGGCGGCCCCAGCATTTT.

V gene TRBV21-1 combines with J gene TRBJ1-4; the table gives TRBD1 as D, unverified against the DNA. TRBV21-1 is shown as a pseudogene. CDR3 size: 20 residues. The chain's CDR3 is CASSKAPARTGGLDREKLFF. In DNA, the CDR3 is TGTGCCAGCAGCAAAGCCCCAGCTAGGACAGGGGGCTTGGATCGTGAAAAACTGTTTTTT.

The chain links TRBV7-8 to TRBJ1-5; 7 bases are shared with TRBD1. V trimming: 1 base; J trimming: 2 bases; junction bases outside the gene matches: 8. Germline-derived CDR1 and CDR2 are SGHVS and FQNEAQ. CDR3 length: 17 residues. Written as DNA, the CDR3 is TGTGCCAGCAGCTTAGGAACAGGGGTAAGGGGCAATCAGCCCCAGCATTTT. This translates into CASSLGTGVRGNQPQHF.

The rearrangement uses TRBV9 and TRBJ2-5; tentatively, D is TRBD1 (6 bases). The CDR3 totals 15 residues. V was cut by 0 bases and J by 2 bases, with 11 bases left in between. CDR1 and CDR2 (germline): SGDLS, YYNGEE. The CDR3 coding sequence is TGTGCCAGCAGCGTAGCGCCAGGGGAACAAGAGACCCAGTACTTC. Amino acid sequence: CASSVAPGEQETQYF.

J is TRBJ1-4 and V is TRBV4-3, with a tentative D call TRBD1 (5 bases). Trimming stripped 1 base from V and 6 bases from J, with 18 bases between. The CDR3 has 17 amino acids. The V gene's germline CDR1 is LGHNA and CDR2 YSLEER. In DNA, the CDR3 is TGCGCCAGCAGCCAAGTCGGGGGGTTTAACGTTTATGAAAAACTGTTTTTT. It is translated as CASSQVGGFNVYEKLFF.

This sequence joins TRBV5-1 and TRBJ2-1, with no clear D. Germline CDR1 reads SGHRS; CDR2 reads YFSETQ. The CDR3 extends over 15 amino acids. The V and J ends lost 0 bases and 4 bases respectively, with 11 bases between them. The CDR3 nucleotides read TGCGCCAGCAGCTTGGCCTCTCCAGATTACAATGAGCAGTTCTTC. Protein product: CASSLASPDYNEQFF.

The chain has TRBV30 and TRBJ2-3; possibly TRBD1 for D (7 bases). The germline V gene has CDR1 GTSNPN and CDR2 SVGIG (reference sequence). The V gene lost 6 bases and the J gene lost 8 bases, with 9 bases spanning the gap. The CDR3 sequence is 10 residues long. This CDR3 reads CACQGGTQYF. DNA of the CDR3: TGTGCCTGTCAGGGGGGTACGCAGTATTTT.

The genes are TRBV4-1 and TRBJ2-7; a possible D gene is TRBD2 (6 bases). The V gene's germline CDR1 is MGHRA and CDR2 YSYEKL. CDR3 length: 15 amino acids. V lost 4 bases, J lost 0 bases, and 13 bases lay in between. CDR3 DNA: TGCGCCAGCAGCCCTATGCGGGGAAGCTCCTACGAGCAGTACTTC. Its translation: CASSPMRGSSYEQYF.

This chain joins TRBV5-8 and TRBJ1-1, with D maybe TRBD1 (5 bases). With 0 bases removed from V and 5 bases from J, the gap between germline ends came to 17 bases. The CDR3 runs 16 residues. CDR1 and CDR2 (germline): SGHTS, YDEGEE. DNA of the CDR3: TGTGCCAGCAGCTTGGAGGGCTACTCAGGGAGAACTGAAGCTTTCTTT. Translated, it gives CASSLEGYSGRTEAFF. Complete variable domain (other parts from reference TRBV5-8 and TRBJ1-1): EAGVTQSPTHLIKTRGQQATLRCSPISGHTSVYWYQQALGLGLQFLLWYDEGEERNRGNFPPRFSGRQFPNYSSELNVNALELEDSALYLCASSLEGYSGRTEAFFGQGTRLTVV.